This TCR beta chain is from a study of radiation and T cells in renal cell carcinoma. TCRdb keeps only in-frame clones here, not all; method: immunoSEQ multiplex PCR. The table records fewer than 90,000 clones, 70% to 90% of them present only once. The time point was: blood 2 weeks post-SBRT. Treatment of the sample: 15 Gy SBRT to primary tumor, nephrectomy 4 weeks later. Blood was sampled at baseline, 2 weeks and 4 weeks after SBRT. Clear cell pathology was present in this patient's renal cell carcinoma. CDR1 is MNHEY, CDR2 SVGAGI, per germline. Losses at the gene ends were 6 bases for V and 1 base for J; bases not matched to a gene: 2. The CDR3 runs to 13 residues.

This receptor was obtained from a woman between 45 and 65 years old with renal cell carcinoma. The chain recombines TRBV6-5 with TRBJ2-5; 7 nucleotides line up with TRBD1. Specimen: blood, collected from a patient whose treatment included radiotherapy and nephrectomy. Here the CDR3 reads CASRGTAQETQYF. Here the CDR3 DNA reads TGTGCCAGCAGGGGGACAGCCCAAGAGACCCAGTACTTC.